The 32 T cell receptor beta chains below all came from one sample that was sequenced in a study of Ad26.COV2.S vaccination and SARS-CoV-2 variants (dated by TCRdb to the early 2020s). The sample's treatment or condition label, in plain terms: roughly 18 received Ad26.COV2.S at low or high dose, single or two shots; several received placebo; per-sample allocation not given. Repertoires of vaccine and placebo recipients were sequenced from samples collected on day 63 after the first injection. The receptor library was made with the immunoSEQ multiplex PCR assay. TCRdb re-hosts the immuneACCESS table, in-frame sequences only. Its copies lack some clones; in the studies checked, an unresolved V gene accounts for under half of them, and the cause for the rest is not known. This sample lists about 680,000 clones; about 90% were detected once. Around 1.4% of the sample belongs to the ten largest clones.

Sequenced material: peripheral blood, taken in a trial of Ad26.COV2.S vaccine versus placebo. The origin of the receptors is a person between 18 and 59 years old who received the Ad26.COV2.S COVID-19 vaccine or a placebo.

CDR3 loop: CASKRRNSDNEQFF. CDR3 nucleotides: TGCGCCAGCAAGAGGAGGAATAGCGACAATGAGCAGTTCTTC. The chain employs TRBV5-1 and TRBJ2-1; maybe TRBD2 (5 bases). Germline V CDR1 and CDR2: SGHRS, YFSETQ. CDR3 length equals 14 residues. V was clipped by 6 bases and J by 5 bases, with 15 bases between them. The full variable domain, its missing parts supplied by reference TRBV5-1 and TRBJ2-1, is KAGVTQTPRYLIKTRGQQVTLSCSPISGHRSVSWYQQTPGQGLQFLFEYFSETQRNKGNFPGRFSGRQFSNSRSEMNVSTLELGDSALYLCASKRRNSDNEQFFGPGTRLTVL.

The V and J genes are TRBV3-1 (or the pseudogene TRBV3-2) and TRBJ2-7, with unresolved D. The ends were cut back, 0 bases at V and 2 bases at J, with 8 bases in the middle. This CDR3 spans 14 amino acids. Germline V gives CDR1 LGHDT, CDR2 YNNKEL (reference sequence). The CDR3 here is CASSQERRAYEQYF. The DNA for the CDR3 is TGTGCCAGCAGCCAAGAAAGACGGGCCTACGAGCAGTACTTC.

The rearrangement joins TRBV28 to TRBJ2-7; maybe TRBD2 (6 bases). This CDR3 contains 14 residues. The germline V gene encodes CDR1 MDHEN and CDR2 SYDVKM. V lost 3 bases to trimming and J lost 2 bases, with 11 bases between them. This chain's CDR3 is CASSFWGGAYEQYF. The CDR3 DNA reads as TGTGCCAGCAGTTTTTGGGGCGGGGCCTACGAGCAGTACTTC.

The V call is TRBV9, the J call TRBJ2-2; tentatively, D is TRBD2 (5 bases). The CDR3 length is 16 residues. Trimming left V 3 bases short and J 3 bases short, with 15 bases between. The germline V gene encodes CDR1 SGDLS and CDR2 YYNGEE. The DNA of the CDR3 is TGTGCCAGCAGCGGGCGAGGGATTCAGGACACCGGGGAGCTGTTTTTT. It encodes CASSGRGIQDTGELFF.

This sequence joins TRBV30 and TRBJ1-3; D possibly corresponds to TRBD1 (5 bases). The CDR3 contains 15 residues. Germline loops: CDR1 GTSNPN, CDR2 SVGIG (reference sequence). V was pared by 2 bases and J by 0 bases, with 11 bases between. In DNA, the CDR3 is TGTGCCTGGAGTCGGACAAGCACCTCTGGAAACACCATATATTTT. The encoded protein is CAWSRTSTSGNTIYF.

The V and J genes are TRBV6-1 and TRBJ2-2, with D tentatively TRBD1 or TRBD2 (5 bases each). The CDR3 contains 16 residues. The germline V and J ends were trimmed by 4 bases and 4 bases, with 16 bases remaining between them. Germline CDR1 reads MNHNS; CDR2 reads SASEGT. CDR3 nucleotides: TGTGCCAGCAGTGTCGCTGGGGGAGCAGCCACCGGGGAGCTGTTTTTT. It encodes CASSVAGGAATGELFF.

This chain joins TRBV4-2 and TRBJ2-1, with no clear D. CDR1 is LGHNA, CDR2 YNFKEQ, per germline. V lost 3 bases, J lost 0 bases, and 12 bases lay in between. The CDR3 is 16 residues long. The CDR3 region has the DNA TGTGCCAGCAGCCACCCAACTACCCTCTCCTACAATGAGCAGTTCTTC. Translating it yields CASSHPTTLSYNEQFF.

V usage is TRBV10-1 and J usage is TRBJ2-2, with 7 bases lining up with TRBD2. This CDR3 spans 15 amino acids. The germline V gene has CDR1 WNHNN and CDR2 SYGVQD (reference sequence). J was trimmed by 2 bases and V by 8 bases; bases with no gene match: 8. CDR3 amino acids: CASATGTTNTGELFF. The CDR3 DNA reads TGCGCCAGCGCGACGGGGACTACCAACACCGGGGAGCTGTTTTTT.

CDR3 region: CASSQAHGTYYEQYF. As DNA, the CDR3 is TGTGCCAGCAGCCAAGCCCACGGGACGTACTACGAGCAGTACTTC. The chain links TRBV4-2 to TRBJ2-7; D is perhaps TRBD1 or TRBD2 (5 bases each). In germline, CDR1 is LGHNA, CDR2 YNFKEQ. The CDR3 length is 15 residues. V lost 1 base and J 3 bases, leaving 13 bases between the germline ends.

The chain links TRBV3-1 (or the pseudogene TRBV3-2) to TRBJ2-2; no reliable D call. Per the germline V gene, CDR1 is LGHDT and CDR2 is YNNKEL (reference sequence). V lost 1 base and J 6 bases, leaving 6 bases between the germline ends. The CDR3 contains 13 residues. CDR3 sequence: CASSQGWAGELFF. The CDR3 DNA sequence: TGTGCCAGCAGCCAAGGTTGGGCCGGGGAGCTGTTTTTT.

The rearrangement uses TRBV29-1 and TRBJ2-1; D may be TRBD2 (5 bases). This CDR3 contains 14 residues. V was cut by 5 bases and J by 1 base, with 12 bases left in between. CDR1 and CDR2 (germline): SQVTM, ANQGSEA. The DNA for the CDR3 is TGCAGCGTTCATGCTAGCATTTCCTACAATGAGCAGTTCTTC. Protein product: CSVHASISYNEQFF.

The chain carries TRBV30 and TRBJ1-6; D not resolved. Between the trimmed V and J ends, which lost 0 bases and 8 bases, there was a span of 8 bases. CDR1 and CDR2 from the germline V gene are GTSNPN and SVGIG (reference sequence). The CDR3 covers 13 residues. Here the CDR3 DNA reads TGTGCCTGGAGTGTACAAGGGTATTCACCCCTCCACTTT. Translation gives CAWSVQGYSPLHF.

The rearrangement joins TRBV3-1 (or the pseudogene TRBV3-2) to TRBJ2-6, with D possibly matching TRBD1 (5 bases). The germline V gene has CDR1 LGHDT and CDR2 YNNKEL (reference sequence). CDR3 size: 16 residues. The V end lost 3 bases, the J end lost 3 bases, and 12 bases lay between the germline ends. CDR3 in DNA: TGTGCCAGCAGCCAGGAAGCAGGGTTTGGGGCCAACGTCCTGACTTTC. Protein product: CASSQEAGFGANVLTF.

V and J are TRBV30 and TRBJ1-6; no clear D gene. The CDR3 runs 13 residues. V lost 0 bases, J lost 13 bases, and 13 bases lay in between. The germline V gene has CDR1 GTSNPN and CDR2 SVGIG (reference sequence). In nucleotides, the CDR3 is TGTGCCTGGAGTGTACGGGCCAGGCTCCCCCTCCACTTT. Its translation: CAWSVRARLPLHF.

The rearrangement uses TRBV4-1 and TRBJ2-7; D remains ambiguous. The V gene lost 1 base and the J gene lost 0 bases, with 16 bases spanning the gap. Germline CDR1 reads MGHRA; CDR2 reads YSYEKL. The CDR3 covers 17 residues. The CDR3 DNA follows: TGCGCCAGCAGCCAAGGGGTAGGCCTAGTTTTCTCCTACGAGCAGTACTTC. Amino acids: CASSQGVGLVFSYEQYF.

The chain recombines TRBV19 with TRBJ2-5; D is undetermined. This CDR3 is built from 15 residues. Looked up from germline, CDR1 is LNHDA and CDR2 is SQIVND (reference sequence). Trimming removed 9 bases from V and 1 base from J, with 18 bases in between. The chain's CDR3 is CASKQTASVQETQYF. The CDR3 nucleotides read TGTGCCAGCAAGCAGACCGCAAGCGTCCAAGAGACCCAGTACTTC.

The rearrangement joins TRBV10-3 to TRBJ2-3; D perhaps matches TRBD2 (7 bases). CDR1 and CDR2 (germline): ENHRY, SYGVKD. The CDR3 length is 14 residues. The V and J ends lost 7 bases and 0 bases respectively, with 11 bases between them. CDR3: CAINGGPSTDTQYF. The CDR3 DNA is TGTGCCATCAACGGGGGGCCTAGCACAGATACGCAGTATTTT.

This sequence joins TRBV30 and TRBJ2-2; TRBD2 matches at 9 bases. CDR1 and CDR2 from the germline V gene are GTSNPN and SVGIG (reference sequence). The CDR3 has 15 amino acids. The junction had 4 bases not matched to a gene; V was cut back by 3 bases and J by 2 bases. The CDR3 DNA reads TGTGCCTGGAGGGTAGCGGGAGCCAACACCGGGGAGCTGTTTTTT. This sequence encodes CAWRVAGANTGELFF.

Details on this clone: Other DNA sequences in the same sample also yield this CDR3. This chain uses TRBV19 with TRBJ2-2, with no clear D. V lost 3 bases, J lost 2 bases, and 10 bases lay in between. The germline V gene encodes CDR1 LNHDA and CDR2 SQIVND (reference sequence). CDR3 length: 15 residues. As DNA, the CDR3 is TGTGCCAGTAGTATCGGCCCCCGTAACACCGGGGAGCTGTTTTTT. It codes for CASSIGPRNTGELFF.

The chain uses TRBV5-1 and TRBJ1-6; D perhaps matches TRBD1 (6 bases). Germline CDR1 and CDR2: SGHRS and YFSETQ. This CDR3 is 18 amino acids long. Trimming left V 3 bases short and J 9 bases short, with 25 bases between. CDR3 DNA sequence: TGCGCCAGCAGCTCCCAAGCGACCCAGGGGAACCCCGGTTCACCCCTCCACTTT. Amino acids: CASSSQATQGNPGSPLHF.

CDR3 nucleotide sequence: TGCAGCGTTGTTTCTAGCGGAAACACCGGGGAGCTGTTTTTT. Its translation is CSVVSSGNTGELFF. The V call is TRBV29-1, the J call TRBJ2-2; TRBD2 agrees at 7 bases. Germline-derived CDR1 and CDR2 are SQVTM and ANQGSEA. The CDR3 covers 14 residues. V dropped 4 bases and J dropped 2; count of bases not matched to a gene: 4.

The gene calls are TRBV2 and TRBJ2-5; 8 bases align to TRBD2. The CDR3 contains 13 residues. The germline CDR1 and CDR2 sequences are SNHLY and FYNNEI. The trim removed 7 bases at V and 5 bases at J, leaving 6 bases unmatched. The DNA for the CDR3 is TGTGCCAGCAAAGGACTAGCTGGCGAGACCCAGTACTTC. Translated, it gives CASKGLAGETQYF.

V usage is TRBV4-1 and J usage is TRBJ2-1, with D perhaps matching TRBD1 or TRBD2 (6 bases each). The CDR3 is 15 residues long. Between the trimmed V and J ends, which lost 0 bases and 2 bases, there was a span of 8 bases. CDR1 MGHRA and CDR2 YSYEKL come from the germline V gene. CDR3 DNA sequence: TGCGCCAGCAGCCAAGAGGAGGGGGCCTACAATGAGCAGTTCTTC. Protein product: CASSQEEGAYNEQFF.

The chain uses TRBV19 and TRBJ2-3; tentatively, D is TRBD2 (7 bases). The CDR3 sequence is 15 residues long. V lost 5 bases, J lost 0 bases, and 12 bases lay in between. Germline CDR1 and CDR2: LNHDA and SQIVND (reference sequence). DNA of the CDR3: TGTGCCAGTAGTTCGGCGGGGGCTAGCACAGATACGCAGTATTTT. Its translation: CASSSAGASTDTQYF.

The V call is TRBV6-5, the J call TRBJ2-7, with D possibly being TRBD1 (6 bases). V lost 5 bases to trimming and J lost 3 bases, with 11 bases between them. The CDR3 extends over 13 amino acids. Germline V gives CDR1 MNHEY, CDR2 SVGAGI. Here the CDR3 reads CASSRDKSYEQYF. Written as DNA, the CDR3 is TGTGCCAGCAGTAGGGACAAGAGCTACGAGCAGTACTTC.

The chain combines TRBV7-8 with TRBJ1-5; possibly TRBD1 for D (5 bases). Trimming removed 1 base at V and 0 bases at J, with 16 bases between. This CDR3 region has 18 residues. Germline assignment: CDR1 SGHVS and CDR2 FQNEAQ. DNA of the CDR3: TGTGCCAGCAGCTTAGTTTACGGGGACCTCTATAGCAATCAGCCCCAGCATTTT. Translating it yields CASSLVYGDLYSNQPQHF.

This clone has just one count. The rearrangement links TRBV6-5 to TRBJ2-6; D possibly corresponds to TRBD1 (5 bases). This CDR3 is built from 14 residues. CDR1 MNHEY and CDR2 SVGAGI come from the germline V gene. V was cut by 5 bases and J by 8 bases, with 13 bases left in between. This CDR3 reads CASSTYLGPNVLTF. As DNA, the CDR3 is TGTGCCAGCAGTACATATCTGGGGCCCAACGTCCTGACTTTC.

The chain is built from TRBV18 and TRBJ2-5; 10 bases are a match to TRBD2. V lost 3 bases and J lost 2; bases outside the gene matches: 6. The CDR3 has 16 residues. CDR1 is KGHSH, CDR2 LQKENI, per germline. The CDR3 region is CASSPTSGLSQETQYF. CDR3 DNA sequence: TGTGCCAGCTCACCGACTAGCGGGCTGTCGCAAGAGACCCAGTACTTC.

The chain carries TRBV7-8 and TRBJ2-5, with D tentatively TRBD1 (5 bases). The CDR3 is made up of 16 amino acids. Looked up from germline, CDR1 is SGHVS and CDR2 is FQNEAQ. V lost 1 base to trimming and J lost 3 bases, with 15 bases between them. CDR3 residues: CASSLERTGFKETQYF. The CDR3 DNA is TGTGCCAGCAGCTTAGAGAGAACAGGTTTCAAAGAGACCCAGTACTTC.

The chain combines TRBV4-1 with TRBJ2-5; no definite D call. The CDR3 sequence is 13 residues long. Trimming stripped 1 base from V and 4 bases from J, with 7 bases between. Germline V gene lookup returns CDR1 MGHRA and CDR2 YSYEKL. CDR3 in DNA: TGCGCCAGCAGCCAAGCTAGTCGAGAGACCCAGTACTTC. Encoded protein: CASSQASRETQYF.

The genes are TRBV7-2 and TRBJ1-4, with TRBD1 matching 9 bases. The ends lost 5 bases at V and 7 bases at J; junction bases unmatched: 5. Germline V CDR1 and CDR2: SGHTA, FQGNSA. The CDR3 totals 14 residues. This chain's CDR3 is CASSIRQGGEKLFF. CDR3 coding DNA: TGTGCCAGCAGCATAAGACAGGGGGGTGAAAAACTGTTTTTT.

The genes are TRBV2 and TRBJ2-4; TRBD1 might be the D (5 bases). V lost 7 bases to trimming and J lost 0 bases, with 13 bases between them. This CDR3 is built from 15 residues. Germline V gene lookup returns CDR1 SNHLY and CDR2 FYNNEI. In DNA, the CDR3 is TGTGCCAGCAACTCCAAAGGGGTAGCCAAAAACATTCAGTACTTC. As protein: CASNSKGVAKNIQYF.